This TCR beta chain was retrieved from a study of T cell responses to AZD1222 COVID-19 vaccine. Study outcomes and limitations: The peak T cell response came first, and repertoires were sampled only after it.

Germline loops: CDR1 SGHRS, CDR2 YFSETQ. V was trimmed by 1 base and J by 3 bases, leaving 5 bases between them. This CDR3 comprises 12 residues. For this clone: Its target is unknown.

The protocol was immunoSEQ multiplex PCR, while the TCRdb copy is restricted to in-frame clones and leaves out a portion. This table holds around 120,000 clones, 92% found once. This specimen consisted of peripheral blood, obtained 28 days after the second AZD1222 dose. This chain connects TRBV5-1 to TRBJ2-7; D not resolved. This receptor was obtained from an adult who received the AZD1222 COVID-19 vaccine. The CDR3 region is CASSLLDYEQYF. Written as DNA, the CDR3 is TGCGCCAGCAGCTTGCTCGACTACGAGCAGTACTTC.